This T cell receptor (beta chain) emerged from a study of immune characterization of retroperitoneal liposarcoma. TCRdb redid the calling of the PCR reads with MiXCR, one entry per CDR3 protein. The sample consists of fewer than 2,500 distinct CDR3 sequences, 50% of them appearing once. Germline V gene sequence: CDR1 MNHNS, CDR2 SASEGT. This CDR3 contains 15 residues. Trimming took 6 bases from V and 11 from J; bases not matched to a gene: 16. This rearrangement joins TRBV6-1 to TRBJ2-5; 9 nucleotides align to TRBD2. The TCR was taken from a female donor with retroperitoneal liposarcoma. The sample consisted of tumor tissue. CDR3 in DNA: TGTGCCAGCAGGCTGGGACTAGCCTCCTACAATGAGCAGTACTTC. This encodes CASRLGLASYNEQYF.